This T cell receptor beta chain was sequenced during a study of blood T cell repertoires in COVID-19. As for the study in general: Donors in the United States, Italy and Spain gave samples during acute or convalescent COVID-19. Sources were T cells, B-cell-depleted T cells, or PBMCs; the material itself was cDNA or gDNA.

CDR1 is WSHSY and CDR2 is SAAADI in the germline V gene. The CDR3 has 14 residues. Trimming took 6 bases from V and 1 from J, leaving 9 bases between them. Study processing details: Scientists estimated how many nucleated cells there were by amplifying reference gene primers. TCRdb's copy holds only in-frame clones and misses some; the assay was immunoSEQ multiplex PCR. The DNA was the basis for D and trimming; V, J and clone size are from that table. The sample holds roughly 89,000 clones, roughly 80% seen once. The sample taken for sequencing was peripheral blood. V usage is TRBV10-2 and J usage is TRBJ2-2, with D perhaps TRBD1 (5 bases). This clonotype originated in a woman aged 80 or older with acute or convalescent COVID-19. DNA of the CDR3: TGCGCCAGCAGGGGAACAGGGAACACCGGGGAGCTGTTTTTT. It encodes CASRGTGNTGELFF.